These 20 T cell receptor beta chains originate from one sample sequenced in a study of OX40 agonist ivuxolimab in advanced cancers. The repertoire was sequenced with immunoSEQ multiplex PCR; TCRdb's copy has only in-frame clones and lacks some. Of about 68,000 clones in the sample, around 90% were seen once. The sample in question was CD4+ or CD8+ T cells sorted from blood, obtained in a trial of the OX40 agonist ivuxolimab. The source of these receptors is an adult with an advanced solid tumor such as melanoma, head and neck, liver or kidney cancer.

The chain links TRBV30 to TRBJ2-3; TRBD2 matches 12 bases. The germline V gene encodes CDR1 GTSNPN and CDR2 SVGIG (reference sequence). The CDR3 spans 13 residues. The chain's CDR3 is CAGEWGLAGTQYF. DNA of the CDR3: TGTGCTGGGGAATGGGGACTAGCGGGTACGCAGTATTTT.

V usage is TRBV20-1 and J usage is TRBJ1-2; D not certain. The germline V gene encodes CDR1 DFQATT and CDR2 SNEGSKA (reference sequence). V lost 6 bases, J lost 4 bases, and 9 bases lay in between. This CDR3 comprises 11 residues. The CDR3 here is CSARTGYGYTF. As DNA, the CDR3 is TGCAGTGCGCGGACGGGCTATGGCTACACCTTC.

As regards this clone: Additional DNA sequences in this sample encode the identical CDR3. This chain connects TRBV9 to TRBJ2-1; D is tentatively TRBD1 or TRBD2 (5 bases each). Germline assignment: CDR1 SGDLS and CDR2 YYNGEE. The CDR3 has 15 amino acids. The ends were cut back, 2 bases at V and 2 bases at J, with 11 bases in the middle. The CDR3 nucleotides are TGTGCCAGCAGCGTGGGGGAAGATACCTACAATGAGCAGTTCTTC. Amino acid sequence: CASSVGEDTYNEQFF.

V gene TRBV15 combines with J gene TRBJ2-7; perhaps D is TRBD1 or TRBD2 (5 bases each). This CDR3 has 13 amino acids. V gave up 3 bases and J gave up 4 bases, with 10 bases separating them. Germline V CDR1 and CDR2: LNHNV, YYDKDF (reference sequence). CDR3 residues: CATSRWGGYEQYF. The DNA for the CDR3 is TGTGCCACCAGCAGGTGGGGCGGGTACGAGCAGTACTTC.

V and J are TRBV6-5 and TRBJ1-2, with a tentative D call TRBD1 (5 bases). The ends were cut back, 5 bases at V and 5 bases at J, with 18 bases in the middle. CDR3 length: 15 residues. The germline gives CDR1 MNHEY, CDR2 SVGAGI. For the CDR3, the DNA is TGTGCCAGCAGTCCGCGGCAGGGTAAGGGGTATGGCTACACCTTC. It specifies CASSPRQGKGYGYTF.

The chain employs TRBV30 and TRBJ2-5; D gene ambiguous. The CDR3 is 11 amino acids. Trimming removed 3 bases from V and 6 bases from J, with 8 bases in between. Germline lookup yields CDR1 GTSNPN and CDR2 SVGIG (reference sequence). CDR3 coding DNA: TGTGCCTGGAGCCCCGCGAAGACCCAGTACTTC. Protein: CAWSPAKTQYF. Based on the CDR3 plus reference TRBV30 and TRBJ2-5, the full variable domain is SQTIHQWPATLVQPVGSPLSLECTVEGTSNPNLYWYRQAAGRGLQLLFYSVGIGQISSEVPQNLSASRPQDRQFILSSKKLLLSDSGFYLCAWSPAKTQYFGPGTRLLVL.

This sequence joins TRBV30 and TRBJ2-2; 8 bases are a match to TRBD2. Germline loops: CDR1 GTSNPN, CDR2 SVGIG (reference sequence). With 2 bases clipped from V and 3 bases from J, the junction kept 5 bases outside the gene matches. The CDR3 has 15 amino acids. CDR3 nucleotide sequence: TGTGCCTGGAGTTTTACTAGCGGATACACCGGGGAGCTGTTTTTT. Translation: CAWSFTSGYTGELFF.

This sequence joins TRBV29-1 and TRBJ2-7; D call uncertain. The CDR3 length is 11 residues. The V gene's germline CDR1 is SQVTM and CDR2 ANQGSEA. V was cut by 7 bases and J by 0 bases, with 7 bases left in between. The CDR3 reads CSATVSYEQYF. CDR3 bases: TGCAGCGCGACTGTCTCCTACGAGCAGTACTTC.

V usage is TRBV6-5 and J usage is TRBJ2-7, with D maybe TRBD1 (5 bases). The CDR3 spans 14 residues. The germline V and J ends were trimmed by 5 bases and 3 bases, with 14 bases remaining between them. The germline gives CDR1 MNHEY, CDR2 SVGAGI. This CDR3 reads CASSEGHLIYEQYF. The DNA of the CDR3 is TGTGCCAGCAGTGAAGGACACCTCATCTACGAGCAGTACTTC.

A single count supports this clone. This chain uses TRBV15 with TRBJ2-6, with 10 bases lining up with TRBD2. Germline CDR1 LNHNV, CDR2 YYDKDF (reference sequence). The CDR3 is 20 residues long. V trimming: 4 bases; J trimming: 1 base; junction bases outside the gene matches: 13. The CDR3 DNA reads as TGTGCCACCAGCACTCTCAGGGGGCTAGCGGGAGAATCTGGGGCCAACGTCCTGACTTTC. Translating gives CATSTLRGLAGESGANVLTF.

The chain has TRBV4-1 and TRBJ2-3; 8 bases line up with TRBD2. CDR1 and CDR2 (germline): MGHRA, YSYEKL. This CDR3 is 17 amino acids long. The ends lost 0 bases at V and 5 bases at J; junction bases unmatched: 10. CDR3 region: CASSQDHGRAIIDTQYF. The CDR3 nucleotides are TGCGCCAGCAGCCAAGATCACGGGAGGGCCATTATAGATACGCAGTATTTT.

Comment on this clone: One end of the junction does not line up with germline, which may come from a read error. Other nucleotide sequences in the sample specify the same CDR3. The chain carries TRBV27 and TRBJ1-2, with D maybe TRBD1 (6 bases). CDR1 is MNHEY, CDR2 SMNVEV, per germline (reference sequence). The CDR3 runs to 15 residues. The CDR3: CASSDSYGGAKGYTF. In nucleotides, the CDR3 is TGTGCCAGCAGCGACAGTTACGGGGGGGCGAAGGGCTACACTTTC.

This clone has just one count. CDR3 coding DNA: TGCAGCGCTCGAAGCTCCTACGAGCAGTACTTC. It encodes CSARSSYEQYF. The V call is TRBV29-1, the J call TRBJ2-7; D not certain. CDR1 and CDR2 (germline): SQVTM, ANQGSEA. Trimming left V 7 bases short and J 0 bases short, with 7 bases between. There are 11 residues in the CDR3.

This chain joins TRBV6-5 and TRBJ2-7, with TRBD1 matching over 9 bases. J lost 5 bases, V lost 2 bases, and 4 bases had no gene match. This CDR3 contains 14 residues. CDR1 and CDR2 (germline): MNHEY, SVGAGI. The CDR3 nucleotides read TGTGCCAGCAGTTACCAGGACAGGGGTCACGAGCAGTACTTC. Translating it yields CASSYQDRGHEQYF.

This rearrangement joins TRBV7-3 to TRBJ2-2; no definite D call. Germline V gene sequence: CDR1 SGHTA, CDR2 FQGTGA. Trimming stripped 6 bases from V and 7 bases from J, with 9 bases between. The CDR3 runs to 12 residues. CDR3 sequence: CASSLHGGELFF. The CDR3 coding sequence is TGTGCCAGCAGTCTCCACGGCGGGGAGCTGTTTTTT.

The CDR3 DNA follows: TGTGCCAGCAGCAGAGAAGGGTTTGGCTACACCTTC. This codes for CASSREGFGYTF. This sequence joins TRBV7-8 and TRBJ1-2; D is uncertain. CDR1 is SGHVS and CDR2 is FQNEAQ in the germline V gene. Trimming left V 5 bases short and J 7 bases short, with 11 bases between. This CDR3 spans 12 amino acids.

This sequence joins TRBV6-5 and TRBJ2-3; 7 nucleotides align to TRBD1. Trimming at V came to 5 bases and at J to 6 bases, leaving 8 bases not matched to a gene. The germline V gene encodes CDR1 MNHEY and CDR2 SVGAGI. The CDR3 contains 14 residues. The CDR3 region has the DNA TGTGCCAGCAGTCGGGACAGTTTTGTTGATACGCAGTATTTT. Its protein is CASSRDSFVDTQYF.

The chain combines TRBV28 with TRBJ1-2; 7 bases agree with TRBD1. Per germline, CDR1 MDHEN and CDR2 SYDVKM. This CDR3 is 16 amino acids long. V lost 9 bases and J lost 1; bases outside the gene matches: 14. In nucleotides, the CDR3 is TGTGCCAGTCTAAACTTAGAGGGGGCAGGTAACTATGGCTACACCTTC. This codes for CASLNLEGAGNYGYTF.

This rearrangement joins TRBV28 to TRBJ2-7; no clear D gene. The CDR3 totals 13 residues. The V and J ends lost 5 bases and 1 base respectively, with 9 bases between them. Germline CDR1 is MDHEN and CDR2 is SYDVKM. The CDR3, as DNA: TGTGCCAGCAGTCTGCTTGTATCCTACGAGCAGTACTTC. Amino acids: CASSLLVSYEQYF.

The genes are TRBV6-5 and TRBJ2-3; D is unresolved. V lost 8 bases and J lost 3, with 6 bases in between. CDR1 and CDR2 from the germline V gene are MNHEY and SVGAGI. The CDR3 covers 11 residues. CDR3 bases: TGTGCCAGCCGCTCTACAGATACGCAGTATTTT. Translating gives CASRSTDTQYF.